What follows describes a single T cell receptor beta chain. This PCR relied on a set of 60 Vbeta primers and 13 Jbeta primers. Produced via immunoSEQ multiplex PCR; TCRdb's table is partial and in-frame only. The sample lists tens of thousands of clones; around 86% were seen once. The data belong to a study of cytomegalovirus exposure and HLA in healthy donors. Study in general: Of all 400 or so donors who were genotyped, 81% belonged to the Caucasian-associated ancestry cluster.

This CDR3 is built from 14 residues. Germline V lookup: CDR1 MNHNY, CDR2 SVGAGI (reference sequence). The V gene end was trimmed by 4 bases and the J gene end by 8 bases; junction bases not matched to a gene: 7. Sequenced sample: PBMCs. This TCR derives from a female donor in good health and CMV-seronegative. The V call is TRBV6-6, the J call TRBJ2-1; 8 bases agree with TRBD2. CDR3 region: CASSSTGGPYEQFF. The CDR3 DNA follows: TGTGCCAGCAGTTCTACGGGAGGGCCCTATGAGCAGTTCTTC.